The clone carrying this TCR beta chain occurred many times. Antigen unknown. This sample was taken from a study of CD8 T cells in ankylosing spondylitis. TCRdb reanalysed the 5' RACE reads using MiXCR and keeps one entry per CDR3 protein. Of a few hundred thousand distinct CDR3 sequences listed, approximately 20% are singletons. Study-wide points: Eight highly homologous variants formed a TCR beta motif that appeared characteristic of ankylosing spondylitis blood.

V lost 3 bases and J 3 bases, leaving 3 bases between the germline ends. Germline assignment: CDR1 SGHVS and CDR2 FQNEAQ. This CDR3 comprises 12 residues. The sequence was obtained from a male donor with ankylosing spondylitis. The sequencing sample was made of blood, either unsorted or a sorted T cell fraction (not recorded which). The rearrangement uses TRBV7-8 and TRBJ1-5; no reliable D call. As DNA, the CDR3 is TGTGCCAGCAGCTTCAACAATCAGCCCCAGCATTTT. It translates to CASSFNNQPQHF.